This is a list of T cell receptor beta chains from one sample in a study of blood T cells in healthy people across ages. TCRdb reprocessed the 5' RACE reads with MiXCR, giving one entry per CDR3 protein. The sample has over 1,200,000 distinct CDR3 sequences; roughly 59% are singletons. Sequenced material: blood. The source of these receptors is a man aged 18 to 29 in good health. CDR3s include the opening cysteine and the closing phenylalanine or tryptophan. A D gene is named only where the DNA matches it firmly.

J gene | D gene | V gene | CDR3 protein
TRBJ1-2 | NA | TRBV7-2 | CACSTAGGYGYTF
TRBJ1-4 | NA | TRBV3-1 | CASSQDPTAPGKLFF
TRBJ2-3 | TRBD1 | TRBV5-1 | CASSLVTGRPADTQYF
TRBJ2-1 | TRBD2 | TRBV7-9 | CASSLPLAGGNEQFF
TRBJ2-3 | NA | TRBV2 | CASRDRQFSTDTQYF
TRBJ1-6 | TRBD1 | TRBV4-2 | CASSPNAGGGRSPLHF
TRBJ1-1 | NA | TRBV29-1 | CSVGAGIMNTEAFF
TRBJ2-5 | TRBD1 | TRBV27 | CASSTIRDRQETQYF
TRBJ2-7 | TRBD2 | TRBV11-2 | CASSLDSGSFSYEQYF
TRBJ1-1 | TRBD1 | TRBV4-1 | CASSHTRATGVPEAFF
TRBJ2-7 | TRBD2 | TRBV7-2 | CASSLTSAGLAAYEQYF
TRBJ2-1 | TRBD2 | TRBV5-6 | CASSWGGSQGNEQFF
TRBJ1-1 | TRBD1 | TRBV4-1 | CASSQDTGVVNTEAFF
TRBJ2-7 | TRBD2 | TRBV3-1 | CASSPSGSGDEQYF
TRBJ2-3 | NA | TRBV9 | CASSVIPESTDTQYF
TRBJ1-6 | NA | TRBV6-2/TRBV6-3 | CASSRPYSPLHF
TRBJ2-5 | NA | TRBV29-1 | CSAGDFQETQYF
TRBJ2-2 | NA | TRBV21-1 | CASSKVAGWGTSGGPVNTGELFF
TRBJ2-1 | NA | TRBV28 | CASSLWAQESEQFF
TRBJ2-7 | TRBD1 | TRBV6-5 | CASSYSDRGISYEQYF
NA | NA | TRBV10-3 | CAISESRQPTFYNEQYF
TRBJ1-5 | TRBD1 | TRBV15 | CATSREDTGDQPQHF
TRBJ2-3 | NA | TRBV7-6 | CASSPGSSADTQYF
TRBJ2-2 | NA | TRBV6-2/TRBV6-3 | CASSYSAPSLGTGELFF
TRBJ2-1 | NA | TRBV14 | CASSHLPGADTSYNEQFF
TRBJ2-7 | NA | TRBV10-3 | CAISEPLQGEQYF
TRBJ2-1 | TRBD2 | TRBV6-5 | CASSSLLAAYNEQFF
TRBJ2-1 | TRBD2 | TRBV2 | CASNLPGGGGEQFF
TRBJ1-2 | NA | TRBV25-1 | CAGSDRGDGRGYTF
TRBJ2-3 | NA | TRBV21-1 | CASSGAGTESTDTQYF
TRBJ1-1 | NA | TRBV30 | CAWSANLANTEAFF
TRBJ2-1 | TRBD1 | TRBV6-5 | CASSYAGQGANEQFF
TRBJ1-1 | NA | TRBV25-1 | CASIPGTGNTEAFF
TRBJ2-7 | NA | TRBV4-2 | CASSHGGQGNEQYF
TRBJ1-2 | NA | TRBV12-3/TRBV12-4 | CASSRPTWDYGYTF
TRBJ2-7 | TRBD2 | TRBV4-1 | CASSHKRDSYEQYF
TRBJ1-1 | NA | TRBV29-1 | CSALENTEAFF
TRBJ2-1 | NA | TRBV7-2 | CASSLVGFSEQFF
NA | TRBD2 | TRBV4-1 | CASSQEGSGSGLPYEQYF
TRBJ2-5 | TRBD1 | TRBV7-2 | CASSLVQGVTTFQETQYF
TRBJ1-3 | NA | TRBV6-2/TRBV6-3 | CASSADGNSGNTIYF
TRBJ2-7 | TRBD2 | TRBV20-1 | CSALLSGSPYEQYF